Each of the 8 T cell receptor beta chains below was sequenced from the same sample in a study of T cells in Graves' hyperthyroidism and ophthalmopathy. The CDR3 regions of TCR beta were amplified from RNA transcripts. Carried out on the TCR CDR3, a first-round RT-PCR used the HTBI primer set. Via MiXCR, TCRdb re-called the multiplex PCR reads, giving one row per CDR3 protein. This sample has around 300,000 distinct CDR3 sequences; around 20% occur once, and the top ten carry 39%. Material for sequencing was blood. These receptors came from a man aged 45-65 years with Graves' ophthalmopathy.

In its sample, this clonotype was seen many times. The chain carries TRBV20-1 and TRBJ2-1, with D possibly matching TRBD2 (6 bases). Germline values: CDR1 DFQATT, CDR2 SNEGSKA (reference sequence). The V gene lost 2 bases and the J gene lost 6 bases, with 14 bases spanning the gap. The CDR3 has 14 residues. The CDR3 is CSARSGEGFNEQFF. CDR3 DNA: TGCAGTGCTAGATCGGGAGAGGGTTTCAATGAGCAGTTCTTC.

There are many counts of this clonotype. The rearrangement uses TRBV11-2 and TRBJ1-3, with unresolved D. Trimming stripped 5 bases from V and 4 bases from J, with 15 bases between. Germline V gene sequence: CDR1 SGHAT, CDR2 FQNNGV. There are 15 residues in the CDR3. CDR3 in DNA: TGTGCCAGCAGCCCTCTGTCGGCGCAGGGAAACACCATATATTTT. Residues: CASSPLSAQGNTIYF.

The genes are TRBV27 and TRBJ1-1, with D tentatively TRBD1 (5 bases). The length of the CDR3 is 15 residues. Trimming took off 8 bases at V and 1 base at J, with 17 bases between the two ends. The germline V gene has CDR1 MNHEY and CDR2 SMNVEV (reference sequence). The CDR3 sequence is CASFPFGAANTEAFF. The CDR3 nucleotides read TGTGCCAGCTTCCCCTTCGGGGCGGCGAACACTGAAGCTTTCTTT.

Ten or more counts support this clonotype. The chain combines TRBV18 with TRBJ2-6; TRBD1 matches at 7 bases. Trimming removed 3 bases from V and 0 bases from J; junction bases left unmatched: 5. The CDR3 extends over 17 amino acids. CDR1 is KGHSH and CDR2 is LQKENI in the germline V gene. CDR3 residues: CASSPGQPRSGANVLTF. DNA of the CDR3: TGTGCCAGCTCACCGGGACAGCCTCGCTCTGGGGCCAACGTCCTGACTTTC.

This clonotype was seen ten or more times. The gene calls are TRBV30 and TRBJ2-1, with TRBD2 matching over 10 bases. J gave up 6 bases and V 0 bases, and 2 bases lay outside the gene matches. This CDR3 has 14 amino acids. The germline V gene encodes CDR1 GTSNPN and CDR2 SVGIG (reference sequence). CDR3 in amino acids: CAWSVLAGANEQFF. The CDR3 bases are TGTGCCTGGAGTGTCCTAGCGGGAGCCAATGAGCAGTTCTTC.

The rearrangement joins TRBV2 to TRBJ2-4; D gene unclear. Per germline, CDR1 SNHLY and CDR2 FYNNEI. V lost 6 bases and J 7 bases, leaving 7 bases between the germline ends. The CDR3 consists of 11 residues. The CDR3 loop reads CASRTTNIQYF. As DNA, the CDR3 is TGTGCCAGCAGGACGACGAACATTCAGTACTTC.

This clonotype was observed at least ten times. A junction end diverges from the germline sequence, so it may reflect a read error. The chain links TRBV2 to TRBJ1-4; D is possibly TRBD1 (5 bases). CDR3 length equals 13 residues. CDR1 SNHLY and CDR2 FYNNEI come from the germline V gene. CDR3 DNA sequence: TGTGCCAGCTGTGAGGGGCGAAATGAAAAACTGTTTTTT. Translation: CASCEGRNEKLFF.

This clonotype was seen at least ten times. The chain employs TRBV28 and TRBJ1-1; D ambiguous. There are 12 residues in the CDR3. Germline assignment: CDR1 MDHEN and CDR2 SYDVKM. V shed 8 bases and J shed 4 bases, with 11 bases lying between them. CDR3 sequence reads: CASHREGTEAFF. The CDR3 DNA reads TGTGCCAGCCATCGGGAGGGCACTGAAGCTTTCTTT.